The present TCR beta chain was sequenced within a study of vaccination and CD4 T cells after COVID-19. Overall study: PCR on nasal swabs identified SARS-CoV-2 in convalescent patients, of whom under ten were mild and one severe.

Cultured CD4+ T cell DNA underwent sequencing with the Oncomine TCR Beta short-read assay. The template was genomic DNA from cultured CD4+ T cells. TCRdb called the PCR reads again in MiXCR, with one record for every CDR3 protein. Of more than 20,000 distinct CDR3 sequences in the sample, 35% to 40% were seen once. Treatment reported: approximately 10-day PBMC culture with coronavirus spike peptide pools or control peptides (ViraFEST assay). As for this clonotype: Antigen specificity is unknown.

This CDR3 has 15 amino acids. Trimming shortened V by 1 base and J by 7 bases, and 14 bases separated the two germline ends. Germline V lookup: CDR1 MGHRA, CDR2 YSYEKL. V is TRBV4-1 and J is TRBJ1-5; D not resolved. This clonotype was sampled from a human donor who had recovered from COVID-19. Sequencing used CD4+ T cells from blood, cultured in vitro, obtained before SARS-CoV-2 vaccination. The CDR3 DNA reads TGCGCCAGCAGCCAAGTAGCTCGCGGGTCACAGCCCCAGCATTTT. The encoded protein is CASSQVARGSQPQHF.